Included here is one TCR beta chain sequence, with context. Its antigen remains unidentified. The sample belongs to a study of T cell responses to AZD1222 COVID-19 vaccine. Study overall: Second doses that came at about 4 or about 12 weeks were put together. Study-wide results and limits: Distributed over spike, vaccine-associated CD4 TCRs predominated at 160-218 and 743-854. Targeting of unmutated variant regions was reportedly seen in nearly half of spike-specific TCRs.

The repertoire was sequenced with immunoSEQ multiplex PCR; TCRdb's copy has only in-frame clones and lacks some. The sample gives 180,000 or so clones, approximately 94% of which show up once; about 0.64% is in the top ten. In germline, CDR1 is MNHEY, CDR2 SMNVEV (reference sequence). The CDR3 runs 16 residues. J gave up 7 bases and V 6 bases, and 12 bases lay outside the gene matches. The specimen comprised peripheral blood, sampled on day 0 of AZD1222 vaccination. The sequence derives from an adult in good health. The chain carries TRBV27 and TRBJ1-6; TRBD1 agrees at 7 bases. The CDR3 is CASSLGGPMGNSPLHF. CDR3 DNA sequence: TGTGCCAGCAGCTTAGGGGGCCCAATGGGCAATTCACCCCTCCACTTT.